The clone carrying this T cell receptor beta chain was seen many times. Its specificity is not known. CDR1 is LNHDA and CDR2 is SQIVND in the germline V gene (reference sequence). The CDR3 extends over 13 amino acids. V lost 4 bases to trimming and J lost 2 bases, with 8 bases between them. This sample is drawn from a study of response to subunit inactivated influenza vaccine. TCRdb redid the calling of the RT-PCR reads with MiXCR, one entry per CDR3 protein. Among about 180,000 distinct CDR3 sequences listed, over 8.5% were seen once. Whole-study findings and limits: That few new T cells are recruited by each seasonal influenza vaccination was the authors' suggestion.

The chain has TRBV19 and TRBJ1-2; no reliable D call. The source material was CD8+ T cells sorted from PBMCs, sampled roughly 24 months after vaccination. The TCR originated in a man between 45 and 75 years old who received an inactivated influenza vaccine. CDR3 protein: CASSTGGNYGYTF. The DNA of the CDR3 is TGTGCCAGTAGTACCGGAGGGAACTATGGCTACACCTTC.